One and the same sample provided the 20 T cell receptor beta chains below, sequenced in a study of T cell repertoires in cytomegalovirus infection (dated by TCRdb to 2018 to 2020). Taken with the paper, the label for treatment or condition translates to: in vitro stimulation with specific CMV peptide epitopes to enrich CMV-specific T cells. The reads were generated on an Illumina HiSeq 1500. The public reads were quality trimmed at Q25 with fastp and then assembled into clones with MiXCR by TCRdb, keeping productive beta chains. All rows with the same CDR3 protein become a single entry with the most common DNA and genes. A total of some 590,000 distinct CDR3 sequences appear in this sample, 40% of them only once. Together, the top ten hold 48% of the sample. Which antigens these TCRs recognize remains unknown. The starting material was cultured PBMCs, obtained from culture after CMV antigen stimulation. These receptor sequences come from a human donor in good health (CMV status not recorded). Some clones in this sample may be carry-over from other donors' samples.

The V gene is TRBV11-2, the J gene TRBJ2-3, with a tentative D call TRBD1 (5 bases). The germline gives CDR1 SGHAT, CDR2 FQNNGV. This CDR3 region has 16 residues. V gave up 1 base and J gave up 4 bases, with 15 bases separating them. The CDR3 DNA sequence: TGTGCCAGCAGCTTAGGGGCCAGGGTCTTCGCAGATACGCAGTATTTT. Its protein is CASSLGARVFADTQYF.

V is TRBV2 and J is TRBJ1-2; D not certain. Germline V gene sequence: CDR1 SNHLY, CDR2 FYNNEI. Between the trimmed V and J ends, which lost 8 bases and 6 bases, there was a span of 10 bases. The CDR3 totals 11 residues. CDR3 DNA sequence: TGTGCCAGCCAAAGGGAAGATGGCTACACCTTC. It yields the protein CASQREDGYTF.

This chain links TRBV10-3 with TRBJ2-2, with a possible D match to TRBD2 (5 bases). Germline V gene sequence: CDR1 ENHRY, CDR2 SYGVKD. The CDR3 covers 15 residues. V lost 9 bases, J lost 4 bases, and 18 bases lay in between. This CDR3 reads CAIGSGNLITGELFF. In DNA form, the CDR3 reads TGTGCCATTGGTTCGGGGAATTTGATCACCGGGGAGCTGTTTTTT.

This clonotype was seen more than once but under ten times. This chain connects TRBV12-3 or TRBV12-4 to TRBJ2-4; no definite D call. This CDR3 is 14 amino acids long. V gave up 5 bases and J gave up 0 bases, with 8 bases separating them. The CDR3 is CASSVLGAKNIQYF. Written as DNA, the CDR3 is TGTGCCAGCAGTGTCCTGGGAGCCAAAAACATTCAGTACTTC.

A few counts support this clonotype. The gene calls are TRBV7-9 and TRBJ1-6, with D uncertain. Trimming cost V 3 bases and J 5 bases, with 23 bases left between them. CDR3 length: 19 residues. In germline, CDR1 is SEHNR, CDR2 FQNEAQ (reference sequence). The CDR3 reads CASSFLTLIVGKNNSPLHF. The CDR3 DNA reads as TGTGCCAGCAGCTTCCTGACCTTGATCGTGGGGAAGAATAATTCACCCCTCCACTTT.

This rearrangement joins TRBV2 to TRBJ2-7; D is uncertain. From germline, CDR1 is SNHLY and CDR2 FYNNEI. Trimming left V 3 bases short and J 7 bases short, with 10 bases between. The CDR3 is 12 amino acids. DNA of the CDR3: TGTGCCAGCAGTGACCCAGAAACTGAGCAGTACTTC. Translating gives CASSDPETEQYF.

Only one count was recorded for this clonotype. The gene calls are TRBV2 and TRBJ1-6; no clear D gene. V was pared by 1 base and J by 14 bases, with 21 bases between. Germline V gene data show CDR1 as SNHLY and CDR2 as FYNNEI. The CDR3 loop spans 16 amino acids. The CDR3 DNA is TGTGCCAGCAGTGAAGGGACCAGCGATGGGGTCCGGGCCCTCCACTTT. Translation gives CASSEGTSDGVRALHF.

The chain combines TRBV11-2 with TRBJ2-3, with D perhaps being TRBD1 or TRBD2 (5 bases each). Trimming shortened V by 1 base and J by 3 bases, and 11 bases separated the two germline ends. CDR1 and CDR2 from the germline V gene are SGHAT and FQNNGV. CDR3 length equals 15 residues. CDR3 nucleotide sequence: TGTGCCAGCAGCTTAGCGGGGCCCATTACAGATACGCAGTATTTT. Its protein is CASSLAGPITDTQYF.

As concerns this clonotype: One end of the junction varies from germline; a read error may be responsible. The chain couples TRBV7-2 to TRBJ2-1; D possibly matches TRBD1 or TRBD2 (5 bases each). Per germline, CDR1 SGHTA and CDR2 FQGNSA. The length of the CDR3 is 15 residues. For the CDR3, the DNA is TGTGCCAGCAGCCTAGCCGGGACGGACCGGCATGAGCAGTTCTTC. Translated: CASSLAGTDRHEQFF.

The rearrangement links TRBV27 to TRBJ1-2, with TRBD1 identical over 8 bases. The V gene's germline CDR1 is MNHEY and CDR2 SMNVEV (reference sequence). The length of the CDR3 is 14 residues. With 6 bases clipped from V and 7 bases from J, the junction kept 10 bases outside the gene matches. The CDR3 nucleotides are TGTGCCAGCAGCCTTTTCCAGGGGGCGCGTGGCTACACCTTC. Translating gives CASSLFQGARGYTF.

The V and J genes are TRBV12-3 or TRBV12-4 and TRBJ2-7; 10 positions match TRBD2. The CDR3 extends over 15 amino acids. V was clipped by 7 bases and J by 7 bases; unmatched bases: 13. CDR3 DNA sequence: TGTGCCAGCATCAGTTCCGGGACTAGCGATAGAGAGCAGTACTTC. Its translation is CASISSGTSDREQYF.

The chain links TRBV6-5 to TRBJ1-3, with D possibly being TRBD1 (5 bases). The CDR3 is 16 residues long. V was trimmed by 7 bases and J by 0 bases, leaving 16 bases between them. CDR1 and CDR2 (germline): MNHEY, SVGAGI. CDR3 in DNA: TGTGCCAGCACCGCCACACCAGGGTCCTCTGGAAACACCATATATTTT. Its protein is CASTATPGSSGNTIYF.

The chain recombines TRBV11-2 with TRBJ2-1; D perhaps matches TRBD2 (6 bases). V shed 3 bases and J shed 5 bases, with 8 bases lying between them. The CDR3 extends over 13 amino acids. Germline CDR1 SGHAT, CDR2 FQNNGV. The CDR3 DNA is TGTGCCAGCAGCTTTGGACTAAACAATGAGCAGTTCTTC. Its translation: CASSFGLNNEQFF.

The rearrangement uses TRBV5-6 and TRBJ2-1; 7 bases align to TRBD1. This CDR3 spans 16 amino acids. The V gene end was trimmed by 1 base and the J gene end by 4 bases; junction bases not matched to a gene: 8. Germline assignment: CDR1 SGHDT and CDR2 YYEEEE. The DNA of the CDR3 is TGTGCCAGCAGCTTGCTCCGGGACAGAAGTTACAATGAGCAGTTCTTC. Translation: CASSLLRDRSYNEQFF.

This clonotype came up many times. The rearrangement joins TRBV7-2 to TRBJ2-7, with 8 bases fitting TRBD2. The CDR3 loop spans 15 amino acids. The germline V gene has CDR1 SGHTA and CDR2 FQGNSA. The trim removed 2 bases at V and 7 bases at J, leaving 10 bases unmatched. DNA of the CDR3: TGTGCCAGCAGCTTATGGAGCGGGAGTTGGGCTGAGCAGTACTTC. Amino acid sequence: CASSLWSGSWAEQYF.

The chain links TRBV7-8 to TRBJ2-3, with 8 positions matching TRBD2. Trimming cost V 7 bases and J 4 bases; bases outside gene matches: 13. The CDR3 loop spans 16 amino acids. CDR1 and CDR2 (germline): SGHVS, FQNEAQ. The CDR3 DNA is TGTGCCAGCACCGAGATCCTTAGCGGGACGCCAGATACGCAGTATTTT. It translates to CASTEILSGTPDTQYF.

The chain uses TRBV6-6 and TRBJ1-1; D is ambiguous. The germline V gene has CDR1 MNHNY and CDR2 SVGAGI (reference sequence). The CDR3 contains 13 residues. The V gene lost 5 bases and the J gene lost 4 bases, with 11 bases spanning the gap. The CDR3 sequence: CASSGIWGTEAFF. Here the CDR3 DNA reads TGTGCCAGCAGTGGAATATGGGGCACTGAAGCTTTCTTT.

The V gene is TRBV15, the J gene TRBJ1-5; perhaps TRBD1 as D (6 bases). V shed 5 bases and J shed 5 bases, with 13 bases lying between them. CDR3 length equals 14 residues. Germline CDR1 LNHNV, CDR2 YYDKDF (reference sequence). CDR3 DNA sequence: TGTGCCACCAGCGCGACAGGTCCGCATCAGCCCCAGCATTTT. Translated: CATSATGPHQPQHF.

The chain links TRBV20-1 to TRBJ2-1, with TRBD1 as a possible D gene (6 bases). Trimming left V 5 bases short and J 9 bases short, with 14 bases between. Germline CDR1 is DFQATT and CDR2 is SNEGSKA (reference sequence). The CDR3 consists of 12 residues. The DNA for the CDR3 is TGCAGTGCTCTAATAAGGGGGATTGAGCAGTTCTTC. Amino acids: CSALIRGIEQFF.

The chain joins TRBV6-1 to TRBJ1-3, with unresolved D. CDR1 and CDR2 (germline): MNHNS, SASEGT. The CDR3 contains 14 residues. The V end was cut by 4 bases, the J end by 4 bases, with 11 bases between. The chain's CDR3 is CASSGPVSGNTIYF. Here the CDR3 DNA reads TGTGCCAGCAGTGGGCCCGTCTCCGGAAACACCATATATTTT.